Each of the 15 T cell receptor beta chains below was sequenced from the same sample in a study of OX40 agonist ivuxolimab in advanced cancers. Sequencing was performed with immunoSEQ multiplex PCR; in TCRdb, only in-frame clones are kept and a portion is missing. The table lists 42,000 or so clones, 80% to 90% of them singletons, with about 4.7% in the top ten. The source was CD4+ or CD8+ T cells sorted from blood, collected in a trial of the OX40 agonist ivuxolimab. The receptor set was obtained from an adult with an advanced solid tumor such as melanoma, head and neck, liver or kidney cancer.

The chain is built from TRBV29-1 and TRBJ2-2; 7 bases are a match to TRBD1. The CDR3 has 14 residues. The germline CDR1 and CDR2 sequences are SQVTM and ANQGSEA. J was trimmed by 7 bases and V by 7 bases; bases with no gene match: 12. The CDR3, as DNA: TGCAGCGCCATCAAATACCGGGACAGCGGGGAGCTGTTTTTT. Encoded protein: CSAIKYRDSGELFF.

The chain joins TRBV12-5 to TRBJ2-1, with TRBD2 matching 11 bases. This CDR3 has 15 residues. Trimming cost V 3 bases and J 4 bases; bases outside gene matches: 2. The germline V gene has CDR1 LGHNT and CDR2 FRNRAP. The CDR3 nucleotides are TGTGCTAGTGGTTTAACTAGCGGGGGTTACAATGAGCAGTTCTTC. This translates into CASGLTSGGYNEQFF.

The chain combines TRBV11-2 with TRBJ2-1, with 12 nucleotides matching TRBD2. The germline gives CDR1 SGHAT, CDR2 FQNNGV. The junction had 8 bases not matched to a gene; V was cut back by 5 bases and J by 6 bases. This CDR3 region has 16 residues. DNA of the CDR3: TGTGCCAGCAGCCAGCCTAGCGGGGGGGCCGCCAATGAGCAGTTCTTC. Protein sequence: CASSQPSGGAANEQFF.

The rearrangement uses TRBV19 and TRBJ1-5; TRBD1 might be the D (6 bases). The CDR3 runs 17 residues. In germline, CDR1 is LNHDA, CDR2 SQIVND (reference sequence). Trimming cost V 1 base and J 2 bases, with 15 bases left between them. The CDR3 sequence: CASSIGGGLMGNQPQHF. For the CDR3, the DNA is TGTGCCAGTAGTATAGGAGGGGGGCTGATGGGCAATCAGCCCCAGCATTTT.

The V gene is TRBV27, the J gene TRBJ2-7; 8 nucleotides line up with TRBD2. Trimming at V came to 6 bases and at J to 0 bases, leaving 7 bases not matched to a gene. This CDR3 region has 15 residues. Germline lookup yields CDR1 MNHEY and CDR2 SMNVEV (reference sequence). The CDR3 bases are TGTGCCAGCAGGAAAGCGGGAGAGAGCTCCTACGAGCAGTACTTC. As protein: CASRKAGESSYEQYF.

This clone was detected a few times. J is TRBJ2-7 and V is TRBV10-3; 8 bases map to TRBD1. Unmatched junction bases numbered 7, after V lost 0 bases and J lost 3 bases. CDR3 size: 16 residues. CDR1 and CDR2 (germline): ENHRY, SYGVKD. Here the CDR3 reads CAISESSRTGNYEQYF. The CDR3 DNA follows: TGTGCCATCAGTGAGTCGAGCCGGACAGGGAACTACGAGCAGTACTTC.

This clone has a single count. The chain links TRBV30 to TRBJ2-5; D gene ambiguous. This CDR3 has 12 amino acids. In germline, CDR1 is GTSNPN, CDR2 SVGIG (reference sequence). Trimming took 8 bases from V and 0 from J, leaving 10 bases between them. CDR3 sequence reads: CARRANQETQYF. CDR3 bases: TGTGCCCGCCGCGCGAACCAAGAGACCCAGTACTTC.

This clone has only a few counts. This sequence joins TRBV27 and TRBJ1-2, with no clear D. From germline, CDR1 is MNHEY and CDR2 SMNVEV (reference sequence). V lost 2 bases, J lost 4 bases, and 11 bases lay in between. There are 14 residues in the CDR3. DNA for the CDR3: TGTGCCAGCAGTTTAAAGGGATGGGGCTATGGCTACACCTTC. Its translation is CASSLKGWGYGYTF.

This sequence joins TRBV10-3 and TRBJ2-7; 7 nucleotides match TRBD1. Germline V gene sequence: CDR1 ENHRY, CDR2 SYGVKD. The CDR3 has 14 amino acids. The V segment lost 6 bases and the J segment 1 base; nucleotides outside the gene matches: 6. The CDR3 loop reads CAISGTALSYEQYF. The DNA for the CDR3 is TGTGCCATCAGCGGGACAGCCTTATCCTACGAGCAGTACTTC.

The chain employs TRBV7-2 and TRBJ2-7; D call uncertain. Trimming removed 5 bases from V and 4 bases from J, with 6 bases in between. Germline CDR1 reads SGHTA; CDR2 reads FQGNSA. This CDR3 region has 11 residues. The CDR3 region has the DNA TGTGCCAGCAGCCTATATTACGAGCAGTACTTC. It codes for CASSLYYEQYF.

V and J are TRBV4-3 and TRBJ2-5, with D unresolved. CDR1 and CDR2 (germline): LGHNA, YSLEER. V was pared by 0 bases and J by 7 bases, with 9 bases between. This CDR3 contains 13 residues. The CDR3 is CASSQETARTQYF. Written as DNA, the CDR3 is TGCGCCAGCAGCCAAGAGACGGCGAGGACCCAGTACTTC.

The chain is built from TRBV28 and TRBJ1-5, with 8 bases identical to TRBD1. Losses at the gene ends were 1 base for V and 4 bases for J; bases not matched to a gene: 12. The CDR3 is made up of 18 amino acids. Germline CDR1 and CDR2: MDHEN and SYDVKM. Written as DNA, the CDR3 is TGTGCCAGCAGTTTATTGAGGGTTGGGACAGGAATGAATCAGCCCCAGCATTTT. Residues: CASSLLRVGTGMNQPQHF. Filled out from reference TRBV28 and TRBJ1-5, the complete variable domain reads DVKVTQSSRYLVKRTGEKVFLECVQDMDHENMFWYRQDPGLGLRLIYFSYDVKMKEKGDIPEGYSVSREKKERFSLILESASTNQTSMYLCASSLLRVGTGMNQPQHFGDGTRLSIL.

The V call is TRBV6-1, the J call TRBJ2-7; 8 bases align to TRBD2. The CDR3 is made up of 15 amino acids. From germline, CDR1 is MNHNS and CDR2 SASEGT. The V gene end was trimmed by 6 bases and the J gene end by 1 base; junction bases not matched to a gene: 8. CDR3 sequence: CASRGMTSDSYEQYF. Here the CDR3 DNA reads TGTGCCAGCAGAGGGATGACTAGCGATTCCTACGAGCAGTACTTC.

V gene TRBV12-1 combines with J gene TRBJ2-1; TRBD2 is the table's D call and was not checked against the DNA. TRBV12-1 is listed as a pseudogene. The CDR3 contains 15 residues. As DNA, the CDR3 is TGTGCCAGCACCCCGAGCGGGAGGGCCCTCGATGAGCAGTTCTTC. Protein product: CASTPSGRALDEQFF.

The J gene is TRBJ2-5, the V gene TRBV10-3; possibly TRBD1 for D (5 bases). CDR3 length: 15 amino acids. Trimming left V 2 bases short and J 5 bases short, with 15 bases between. Germline CDR1 reads ENHRY; CDR2 reads SYGVKD. This chain's CDR3 is CAISEGATLRETQYF. Here the CDR3 DNA reads TGTGCCATCAGTGAGGGGGCCACGCTGCGGGAGACCCAGTACTTC.